Following are 4 T cell receptor beta chains from one sample sequenced in a study of blood T cell repertoires in COVID-19 (dated by TCRdb to the early 2020s). Receptors were amplified or captured by the immunoSEQ multiplex PCR assay. TCRdb provides this immuneACCESS table in a form limited to in-frame rearrangements. Some clones are lacking; in checked studies, under half of them reflect an unresolved V gene, and why the rest are absent is not known. This sample lists over 130,000 clones; 80% to 85% were detected once. Jointly, the top ten make up about 8% of the sample. Sequencing was done on a sample of peripheral blood. Receptor source: a human donor in a cohort sampled during active COVID-19.

V is TRBV11-3 and J is TRBJ2-2; weak D call: TRBD2 (6 bases). Germline V CDR1 and CDR2: SGHNT, YENEEA. There are 15 residues in the CDR3. Trimming left V 3 bases short and J 2 bases short, with 10 bases between. The CDR3 loop is CASSLAGFNTGELFF. The CDR3 region has the DNA TGTGCCAGCAGCTTGGCGGGGTTTAACACCGGGGAGCTGTTTTTT.

This clone has only a few counts. V gene TRBV27 combines with J gene TRBJ1-2; perhaps TRBD1 as D (5 bases). V was cut by 0 bases and J by 4 bases, with 18 bases left in between. This CDR3 region has 17 residues. Germline assignment: CDR1 MNHEY and CDR2 SMNVEV (reference sequence). The DNA for the CDR3 is TGTGCCAGCAGTTTATCACAACATATGGGGCTGGTCTATGGCTACACCTTC. Translating it yields CASSLSQHMGLVYGYTF.

The chain links TRBV19 to TRBJ1-5, with D possibly being TRBD1 (5 bases). The V and J ends lost 5 bases and 2 bases respectively, with 16 bases between them. CDR1 is LNHDA and CDR2 is SQIVND in the germline V gene (reference sequence). This CDR3 is built from 16 residues. CDR3 region: CASSPGRGWGNQPQHF. CDR3 in DNA: TGTGCCAGTAGTCCAGGTAGGGGCTGGGGCAATCAGCCCCAGCATTTT.

The gene calls are TRBV28 and TRBJ1-6; 9 bases map to TRBD1. This CDR3 contains 12 residues. CDR1 MDHEN and CDR2 SYDVKM come from the germline V gene. V dropped 11 bases and J dropped 9; count of bases not matched to a gene: 5. The CDR3 region has the DNA TGTGCCGTTCGGGACAGGGCTTCACCCCTCCACTTT. Protein: CAVRDRASPLHF.